This T cell receptor beta chain was captured by sequencing in a study of T cells in Graves' hyperthyroidism and ophthalmopathy (dated by TCRdb to between 2018 and 2020). In terms of the full investigation: Peripheral blood samples were taken at initial diagnosis, before any treatment was given. To identify distinguishing TCR V-J signatures, a discovery cohort of around 98 patients was used, comprising fewer than 45 with Graves' ophthalmopathy and some 60 with stable Graves' hyperthyroidism. Whether ophthalmopathy could be predicted prospectively was tested in an independent validation cohort made up of approximately 19 hyperthyroidism patients plus 17 patients who later progressed to ophthalmopathy. The approximately 98 discovery patients were randomly divided into training and test sets at a 7:3 ratio. The study also compared thyroid tissue and blood T-cell repertoires from roughly 6 Graves' hyperthyroidism patients. Once sampling was done, hyperthyroidism patients were given methimazole at a starting dose of 30 mg daily, whereas ophthalmopathy patients were given high-dose intravenous methylprednisolone. TCR Vbeta CDR3 sequencing of 135 peripheral blood samples (fewer than 45 ophthalmopathy, 70 to 85 hyperthyroidism and some 17 progressor patients) is reported in the paper.

TCR beta CDR3 regions were amplified from RNA transcripts. The first round of RT-PCR for the TCR CDR3 was performed with the HTBI primer set and the Qiagen OneStep RT-PCR kit. Libraries were constructed in a second round of multiplex PCR, after which size selection and purification were carried out. The libraries were sequenced on an Illumina HiSeq2000 using paired-end 100 bp reads. Under the source paper's analysis protocol: SOAPnuke was used to process the raw data, with reads discarded if the reads contained adapters or uncalled bases, had a mean Phred below 15, or lacked an exact constant-primer or identifier match. COPE v1.2.5 was used to merge high-quality paired reads, and clonotypes were defined as unique nucleotide sequences. MiTCR v1.1 was used to align clonotypes to the IMGT TRBV, TRBD and TRBJ reference segments. Only V-J combinations with frequency above 0.0001, covering about 99% of repertoires, were analysed. The TCS score was defined as the ratio of F50 (clonal expansion) to E x V (chaos), calculated using BLOSUM62-based TCRdist between CDR3 peptides within each V-J. Welch's t-statistics and random forest reduced around 520 V-J features to about 13, which were used in a naive Bayes classifier (R e1071). The raw public reads went through TCRdb reprocessing: fastp at Q25, MiXCR clone calling, in-frame beta chains kept. Each CDR3 protein appears once, grouped with its most common genes and DNA. The V and J calls and clone size are TCRdb's, not the authors'. This sample has 400,000 to 600,000 distinct CDR3 sequences in its table, and around 16% of those were observed once. Of the sample, about 29% is held by the ten largest clones.

What the study reported, not specific to this receptor: In validation, progression to ophthalmopathy was predicted by the model with around 71% sensitivity and under 85% specificity, a median of about 6.4 months before onset. Most expanded thyroid clonotypes (frequency above 0.001) were also detected in blood, suggesting blood repertoires may reflect thyroid immune responses. Sample size was not statistically predetermined, and blinding of investigators to group allocation was not performed. In cross-validation, a model built on a 13 V-J signature told ophthalmopathy apart from stable hyperthyroidism with 87.88% sensitivity and 81% to 82% specificity, and in testing the same model reached 80%/75%.

As concerns this clonotype: The specificity of this receptor is unknown. Base qualities were left out, and no much larger clone turns up one base away.

The junction shows trimming of 0 bases on V and 4 bases on J, plus 18 bases between the germline ends. Taken from the germline V gene, the CDR1 and CDR2 loops are MNHEY and SVGAGI. The CDR3 starts with the cysteine, ends with the phenylalanine, and has 18 residues. Here the CDR3 DNA is all that survives: 54 bases in frame from base 1. In the ophthalmopathy patients, disease was moderately to severely active, with a Clinical Activity Score of 3 or more, a NOSPECS grade of 4 or more, and a duration of less than 3 months. The study excluded patients with uncontrolled infections, other autoimmune diseases, pregnancy or lactation. Diagnoses were based on clinical symptoms, serum thyroxine and TRAb, thyroid ultrasound and orbital computed tomography. PBMCs were separated from roughly 10 ml of fresh peripheral blood using Ficoll-Paque density gradient centrifugation. Total RNA was extracted with Trizol reagent, and quality was checked on an Agilent 2100 Bioanalyzer.

The chain is assembled from TRBV6-5 and TRBJ2-2; no confident D gene assignment can be made. Sample: blood. The TCR comes from a woman aged 25 to 39 with Graves' ophthalmopathy. The DNA sequence is given as TGTGCCAGCAGTTACTCGTTTGTAAAGGGTCGGGTCACCGGGGAGCTGTTTTTT. This yields the protein CASSYSFVKGRVTGELFF.